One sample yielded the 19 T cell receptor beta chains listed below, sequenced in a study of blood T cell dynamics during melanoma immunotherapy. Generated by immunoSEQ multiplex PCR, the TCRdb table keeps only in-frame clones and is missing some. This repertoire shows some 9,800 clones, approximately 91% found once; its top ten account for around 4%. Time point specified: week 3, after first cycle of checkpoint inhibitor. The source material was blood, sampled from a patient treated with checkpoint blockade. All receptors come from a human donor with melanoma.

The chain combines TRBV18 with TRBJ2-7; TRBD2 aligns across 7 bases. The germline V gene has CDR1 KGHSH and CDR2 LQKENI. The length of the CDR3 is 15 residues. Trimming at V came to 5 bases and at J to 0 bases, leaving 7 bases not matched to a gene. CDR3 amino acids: CASSSSAGASYEQYF. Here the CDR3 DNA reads TGTGCCAGCTCATCCTCTGCGGGAGCCTCCTACGAGCAGTACTTC.

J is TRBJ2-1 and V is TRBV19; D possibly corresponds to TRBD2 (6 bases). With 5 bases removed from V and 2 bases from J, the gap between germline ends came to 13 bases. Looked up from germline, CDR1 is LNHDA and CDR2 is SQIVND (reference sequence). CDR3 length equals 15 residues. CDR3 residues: CASSPLAPTYNEQFF. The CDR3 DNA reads TGTGCCAGTAGTCCCCTAGCGCCCACCTACAATGAGCAGTTCTTC.

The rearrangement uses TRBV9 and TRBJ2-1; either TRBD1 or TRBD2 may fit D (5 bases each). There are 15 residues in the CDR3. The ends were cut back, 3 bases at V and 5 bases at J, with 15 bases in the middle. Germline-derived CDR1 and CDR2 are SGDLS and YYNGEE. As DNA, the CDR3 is TGTGCCAGCAGCGCCGGGACCTCTCCAGACAATGAGCAGTTCTTC. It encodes CASSAGTSPDNEQFF.

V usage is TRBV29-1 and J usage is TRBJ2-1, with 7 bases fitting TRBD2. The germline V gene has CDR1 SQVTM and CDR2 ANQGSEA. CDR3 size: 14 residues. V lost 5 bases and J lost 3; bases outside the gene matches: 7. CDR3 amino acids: CSVPQSGDYNEQFF. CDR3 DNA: TGCAGCGTTCCCCAGAGCGGGGACTACAATGAGCAGTTCTTC.

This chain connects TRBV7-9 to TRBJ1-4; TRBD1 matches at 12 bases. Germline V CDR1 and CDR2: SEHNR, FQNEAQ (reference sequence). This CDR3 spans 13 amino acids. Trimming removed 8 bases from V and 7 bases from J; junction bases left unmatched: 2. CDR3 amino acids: CASGGQGAEKLFF. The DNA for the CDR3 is TGTGCCAGCGGGGGACAGGGGGCTGAAAAACTGTTTTTT.

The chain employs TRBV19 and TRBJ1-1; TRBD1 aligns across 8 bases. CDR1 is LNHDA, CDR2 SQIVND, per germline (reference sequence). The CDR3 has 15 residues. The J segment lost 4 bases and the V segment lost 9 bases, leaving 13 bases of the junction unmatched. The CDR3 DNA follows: TGTGCCAGCTCCTCGAGGACAGGGATTGGCACTGAAGCTTTCTTT. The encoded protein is CASSSRTGIGTEAFF.

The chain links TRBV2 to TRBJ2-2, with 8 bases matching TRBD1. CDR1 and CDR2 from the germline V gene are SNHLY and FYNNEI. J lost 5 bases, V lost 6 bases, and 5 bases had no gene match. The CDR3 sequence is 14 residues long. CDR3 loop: CASRQGVGTGELFF. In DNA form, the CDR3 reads TGTGCCAGCAGACAGGGGGTTGGGACCGGGGAGCTGTTTTTT.

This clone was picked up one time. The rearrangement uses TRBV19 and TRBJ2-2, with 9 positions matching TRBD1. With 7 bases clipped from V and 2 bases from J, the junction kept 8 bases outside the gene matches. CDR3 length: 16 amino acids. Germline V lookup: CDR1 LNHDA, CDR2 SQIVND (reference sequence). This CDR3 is CASTRGTGTNTGELFF. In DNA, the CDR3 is TGTGCCAGTACCCGCGGGACAGGGACTAACACCGGGGAGCTGTTTTTT. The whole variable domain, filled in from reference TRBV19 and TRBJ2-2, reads DGGITQSPKYLFRKEGQNVTLSCEQNLNHDAMYWYRQDPGQGLRLIYYSQIVNDFQKGDIAEGYSVSREKKESFPLTVTSAQKNPTAFYLCASTRGTGTNTGELFFGEGSRLTVL.

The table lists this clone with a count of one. In DNA form, the CDR3 reads TGTGCCTGGAGTGTAAGGGGTCAGGGTCATTCACCCCTCCACTTT. The encoded protein is CAWSVRGQGHSPLHF. The chain couples TRBV30 to TRBJ1-6; the D gene is possibly TRBD1 (5 bases). The CDR3 length is 15 residues. Trimming removed 0 bases at V and 8 bases at J, with 14 bases between. CDR1 and CDR2 (germline): GTSNPN, SVGIG (reference sequence).

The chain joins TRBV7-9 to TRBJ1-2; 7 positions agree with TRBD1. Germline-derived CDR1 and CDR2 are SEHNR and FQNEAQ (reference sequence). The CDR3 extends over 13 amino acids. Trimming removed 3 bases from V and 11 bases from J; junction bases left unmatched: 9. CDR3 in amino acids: CASSFIRDSSYTF. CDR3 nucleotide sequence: TGTGCCAGCAGCTTTATACGGGACAGTAGTTACACCTTC.

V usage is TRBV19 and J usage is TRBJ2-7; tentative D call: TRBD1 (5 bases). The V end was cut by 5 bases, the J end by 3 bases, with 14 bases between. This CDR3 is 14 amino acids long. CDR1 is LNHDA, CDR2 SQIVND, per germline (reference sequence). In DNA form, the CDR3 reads TGTGCCAGTAGTTCCCAGGGAACAAGCTACGAGCAGTACTTC. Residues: CASSSQGTSYEQYF.

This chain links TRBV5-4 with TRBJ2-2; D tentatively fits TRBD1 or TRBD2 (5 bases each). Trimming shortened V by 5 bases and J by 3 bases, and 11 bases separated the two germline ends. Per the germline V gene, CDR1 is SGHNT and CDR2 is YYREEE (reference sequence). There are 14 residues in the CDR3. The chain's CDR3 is CASSSGTYTGELFF. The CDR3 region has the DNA TGTGCCAGCAGTTCCGGGACCTACACCGGGGAGCTGTTTTTT.

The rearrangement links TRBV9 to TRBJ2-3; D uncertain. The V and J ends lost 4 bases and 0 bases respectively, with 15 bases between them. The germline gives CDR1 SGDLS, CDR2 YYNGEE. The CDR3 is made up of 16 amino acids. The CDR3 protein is CASSPHLATSTDTQYF. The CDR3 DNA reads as TGTGCCAGCAGCCCTCACTTGGCGACGAGCACAGATACGCAGTATTTT.

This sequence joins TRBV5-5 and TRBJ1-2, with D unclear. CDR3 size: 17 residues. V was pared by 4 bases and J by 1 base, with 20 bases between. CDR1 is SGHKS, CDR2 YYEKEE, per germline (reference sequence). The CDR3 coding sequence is TGTGCCAGCAGCCTGGGTCCAGAGAGGCATGTTAACTATGGCTACACCTTC. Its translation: CASSLGPERHVNYGYTF.

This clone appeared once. The CDR3 nucleotides read TGTGCCAGCAATCTCGGGGCCCCCTCCGACAATCAGCCCCAGCATTTT. Amino acid sequence: CASNLGAPSDNQPQHF. The chain uses TRBV7-2 and TRBJ1-5, with D possibly TRBD1 on 5 matching bases. The CDR3 has 16 residues. V lost 7 bases to trimming and J lost 3 bases, with 19 bases between them. Looked up from germline, CDR1 is SGHTA and CDR2 is FQGNSA.

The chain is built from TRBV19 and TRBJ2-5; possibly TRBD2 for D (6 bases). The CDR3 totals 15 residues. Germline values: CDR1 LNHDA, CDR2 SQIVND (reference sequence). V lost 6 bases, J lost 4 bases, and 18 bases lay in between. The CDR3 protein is CASRNPGEVAETQYF. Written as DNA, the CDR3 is TGTGCCAGTAGGAATCCGGGAGAGGTTGCAGAGACCCAGTACTTC.

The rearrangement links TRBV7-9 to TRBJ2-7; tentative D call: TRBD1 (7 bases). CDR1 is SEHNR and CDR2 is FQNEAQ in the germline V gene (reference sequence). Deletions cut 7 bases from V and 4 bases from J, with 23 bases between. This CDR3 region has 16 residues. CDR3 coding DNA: TGTGCCAGCACCCAGGAAGGAGGGGGCGAGGTTTACGAGCAGTACTTC. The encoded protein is CASTQEGGGEVYEQYF. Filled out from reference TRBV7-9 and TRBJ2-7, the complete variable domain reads DTGVSQNPRHKITKRGQNVTFRCDPISEHNRLYWYRQTLGQGPEFLTYFQNEAQLEKSRLLSDRFSAERPKGSFSTLEIQRTEQGDSAMYLCASTQEGGGEVYEQYFGPGTRLTVT.

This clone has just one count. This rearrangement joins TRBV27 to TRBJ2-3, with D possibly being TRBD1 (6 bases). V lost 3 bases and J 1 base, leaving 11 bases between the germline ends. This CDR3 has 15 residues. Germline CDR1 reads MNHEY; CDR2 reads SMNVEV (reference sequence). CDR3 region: CASSLWGRGTDTQYF. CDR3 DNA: TGTGCCAGCAGTTTGTGGGGGCGTGGCACAGATACGCAGTATTTT.

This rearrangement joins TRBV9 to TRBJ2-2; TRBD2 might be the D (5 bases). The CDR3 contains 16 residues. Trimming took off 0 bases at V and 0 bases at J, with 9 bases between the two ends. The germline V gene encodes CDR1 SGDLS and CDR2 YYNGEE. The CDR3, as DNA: TGTGCCAGCAGCGTAGTTCCGGGAACGAACACCGGGGAGCTGTTTTTT. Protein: CASSVVPGTNTGELFF.